A selection of T cell receptor beta chains follows, all from one sample in a study of T cell responses to AZD1222 COVID-19 vaccine. Profiling relied on immunoSEQ multiplex PCR, and the TCRdb table lists in-frame clones only, not all of them. The data contain under 200,000 clones, just over 90% of them singletons. The sequencing used peripheral blood, collected on day 0 of AZD1222 vaccination. Receptors originate from an adult in good health. Each CDR3 is given with its conserved first and last residue. The D gene is left open where the match is weak. Size values are once, few and many counts, or a class for expanded clones, and some rows have none.

j_gene,d_gene,v_gene,abundance,CDR3nt,CDR3aa
TRBJ2-7,NA,TRBV18,once,TGTGCCAGCTCCGTTAAACTCTACGAGCAGTACTTC,CASSVKLYEQYF
TRBJ2-7,NA,TRBV28,NA,TGTGCCAGTTGCCCAGGCGTAGCAGTATCCTACGAGCAGTACTTC,CASCPGVAVSYEQYF
TRBJ1-5,NA,TRBV12-3/TRBV12-4,NA,TGTGCCAGCAGTTTAAGAGCGAATCAGCCCCAGCATTTT,CASSLRANQPQHF
TRBJ1-2,TRBD1,TRBV3-1/TRBV3-2,NA,TGTGCCAGCAGCCCGGGACAGGGCGGCGGCTACACCTTC,CASSPGQGGGYTF
TRBJ1-5,TRBD1,TRBV2,NA,TGTGCCAGCAGTGAAAACCCCAGGGGGCCTCAGCCCCAGCATTTT,CASSENPRGPQPQHF
TRBJ2-5,NA,TRBV6-6,NA,TGTGCCAGCAGCCACTCCGGGCGGCAGGGAGAGACCCAGTACTTC,CASSHSGRQGETQYF
TRBJ2-7,NA,TRBV15,NA,TGTGCCACCAGGCCGTCAGGGGAGGGCTACGAGCAGTACTTC,CATRPSGEGYEQYF
TRBJ2-3,TRBD1,TRBV7-3,NA,TGTGCCAGCAGCTCGACACCCGACACAAGACAGGGTACGCAGTATTTT,CASSSTPDTRQGTQYF
TRBJ1-4,TRBD1,TRBV14,NA,TGTGCCAGCACCCTGGGACAGGGGAGAAAACTGTTTTTT,CASTLGQGRKLFF
TRBJ1-2,NA,TRBV27,NA,TGTGCCAGCAGTTATGGACAGATTCCCGGCTATGGCTACACCTTC,CASSYGQIPGYGYTF
TRBJ1-1,NA,TRBV12-3/TRBV12-4,NA,TGTGCCAGCAGGGTTACGACGGAAGCTTTCTTT,CASRVTTEAFF
TRBJ2-2,TRBD2,TRBV3-1/TRBV3-2,NA,TGTGCCAGCAGCCAACTTAGCGGGAGGGGTCGGACCGGGGAGCTGTTTTTT,CASSQLSGRGRTGELFF
TRBJ2-7,NA,TRBV4-1,NA,TGCGCCAGCAGCCATCCCCACGTTTACGAGCAGTACTTC,CASSHPHVYEQYF
TRBJ2-5,NA,TRBV2,NA,TGTGCCAGCAGTCTGCAGGGGAGTCAAGAGACCCAGTACTTC,CASSLQGSQETQYF
TRBJ2-1,NA,TRBV4-1,NA,TGCGCCAGCAGCCAGAGAAAGGGGGGGACCTACAATGAGCAGTTCTTC,CASSQRKGGTYNEQFF
TRBJ1-5,TRBD1,TRBV19,NA,TGTGCCAGTTGGGACAGGGTTAGCAATCAGCCCCAGCATTTT,CASWDRVSNQPQHF
TRBJ2-2,TRBD1,TRBV19,NA,TGTGCCAGTAGTGTTATTCCGTCAACAGGGGGGACCGGGGAGCTGTTTTTT,CASSVIPSTGGTGELFF
TRBJ2-1,TRBD2,TRBV9,NA,TGTGCCAGCAGCGGGACTAGGGTGTTCTTC,CASSGTRVFF